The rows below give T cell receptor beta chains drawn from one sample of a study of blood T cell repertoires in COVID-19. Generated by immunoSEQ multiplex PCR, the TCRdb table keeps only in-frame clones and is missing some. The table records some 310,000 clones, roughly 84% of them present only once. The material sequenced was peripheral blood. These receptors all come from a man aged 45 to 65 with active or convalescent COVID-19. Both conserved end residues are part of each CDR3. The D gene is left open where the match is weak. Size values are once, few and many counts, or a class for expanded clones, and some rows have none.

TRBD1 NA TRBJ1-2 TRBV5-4 TGTGCCAGCAGCTCAAGACAGGGGGGTGGCTACACCTTC CASSSRQGGGYTF
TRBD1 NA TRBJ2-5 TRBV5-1 TGCGCCAGCAGCTCGGGACAGCTACAAGAGACCCAGTACTTC CASSSGQLQETQYF
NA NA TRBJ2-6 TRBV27 TGTGCCAGCTTGCGCTCTGGGGCCAACGTCCTGACTTTC CASLRSGANVLTF
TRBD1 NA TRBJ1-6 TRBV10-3 TGTGCCATCAGACCCGGGACAGGAGGGTCACCCCTCCACTTT CAIRPGTGGSPLHF
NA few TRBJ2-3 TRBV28 TGTGCCAGCAGCACCGGTGAGGGCACAGATACGCAGTATTTT CASSTGEGTDTQYF
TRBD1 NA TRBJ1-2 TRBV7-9 TGTGCCAGCAGCTCCACAGGGGCGATCTATGGCTACACCTTC CASSSTGAIYGYTF
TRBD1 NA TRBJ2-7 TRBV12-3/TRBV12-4 TGTGCCAGCAGCCGGGACAGCGGCGAGCAGTACTTC CASSRDSGEQYF
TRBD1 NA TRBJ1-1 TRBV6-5 TGTGCCAGCAGTTCCCCCGGGACAGACGAAGCTTTCTTT CASSSPGTDEAFF
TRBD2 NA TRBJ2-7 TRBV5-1 TGCGCCAGCAGCTTGGCCGGGACTAATGTTCACGAGCAGTACTTC CASSLAGTNVHEQYF
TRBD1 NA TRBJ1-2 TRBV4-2 TGTGCCAGCAGCCAGCCGGGACAGGCGACCTATGGCTACACCTTC CASSQPGQATYGYTF
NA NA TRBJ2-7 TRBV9 TGTGCCAGCAGCGTCCGATCCACAGGGTACGAGCAGTACTTC CASSVRSTGYEQYF
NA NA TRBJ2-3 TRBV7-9 TGTGCCAGCATTCTTGGGGAGGCAGATACGCAGTATTTT CASILGEADTQYF
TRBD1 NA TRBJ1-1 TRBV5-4 TGTGCCAGCAGCTTTGACAGTCAGGGGGGCACTGAAGCTTTCTTT CASSFDSQGGTEAFF
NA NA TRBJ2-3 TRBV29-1 TGCAGCGGGGGGGCTAGCGGAGGCACAGATACGCAGTATTTT CSGGASGGTDTQYF
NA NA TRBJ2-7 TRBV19 TGTGCCAGTAGTAAGCTGGACAGTAACTCCTACGAGCAGTACTTC CASSKLDSNSYEQYF
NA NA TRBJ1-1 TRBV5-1 TGCGCCAGCAGCTTAATCCAGGGAACTGAAGCTTTCTTT CASSLIQGTEAFF
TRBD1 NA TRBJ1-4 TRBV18 TGTGCCAGCTCACCCGACAGGGGGAGTGAAAAACTGTTTTTT CASSPDRGSEKLFF
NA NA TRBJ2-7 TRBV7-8 TGTGCCAGCAGCTTAGGATCTGAGGCTTTCGACGAGCAGTACTTC CASSLGSEAFDEQYF
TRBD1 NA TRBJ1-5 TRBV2 TGTGCCAGCAGTGCGGGACAGCGGCTTCCCCAGCATTTT CASSAGQRLPQHF
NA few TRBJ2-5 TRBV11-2 TGTGCCAGCAGCTTCCAGCAAGAGACCCAGTACTTC CASSFQQETQYF
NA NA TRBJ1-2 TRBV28 TGTGCCAGCAGTTTCTCAGCCGATGGGGCCTCGGGCTACACCTTC CASSFSADGASGYTF
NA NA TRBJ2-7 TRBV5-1 TGCGCCAGCAGCGGAACAGGTCTCCCCTACGAGCAGTACTTC CASSGTGLPYEQYF
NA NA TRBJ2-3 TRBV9 TGTGCCAGCAGCGTATTGGGGGAGGACGCAGATACGCAGTATTTT CASSVLGEDADTQYF
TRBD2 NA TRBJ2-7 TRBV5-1 TGCGCCAGCAGCTCGACTAGCGGATCCTACGAGCAGTACTTC CASSSTSGSYEQYF
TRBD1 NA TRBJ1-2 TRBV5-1 TGCGCCAGCAGCTTAGACAGGGCCCTCGACTATGGCTACACCTTC CASSLDRALDYGYTF
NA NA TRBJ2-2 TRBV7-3 TGTGCCAGCAGCCCGCGCGGGCAGTCATCCGGGGAGCTGTTTTTT CASSPRGQSSGELFF
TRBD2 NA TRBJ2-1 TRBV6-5 TGTGCCAGCAGCCAAAGGACTAGCGGGGTTAAGCAGTTCTTC CASSQRTSGVKQFF
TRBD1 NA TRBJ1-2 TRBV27 TGTGCCAGCAGCCTGGGGGTTGCTGGACAGGGTTCAGTCTATGGCTACACCTTC CASSLGVAGQGSVYGYTF
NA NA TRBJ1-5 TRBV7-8 TGTGCCAGCAGCCCTTCAACATGGCAGCCCCAGCATTTT CASSPSTWQPQHF
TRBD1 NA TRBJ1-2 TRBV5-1 TGCGCCAGCAGCTGGGAAGGACAGGCTCGGGATGGCTACACCTTC CASSWEGQARDGYTF
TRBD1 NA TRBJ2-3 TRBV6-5 TGTGCCAGCACTCGGCCTGACAGGGGCACAGATACGCAGTATTTT CASTRPDRGTDTQYF
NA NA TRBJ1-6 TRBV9 TGTGCCAGCAGCGTAGAGGGCAGGGGAAATTCACCCCTCCACTTT CASSVEGRGNSPLHF
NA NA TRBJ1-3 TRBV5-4 TGTGCCAGCTCCAAAGGCGGGGGGGCGCAAGGAAACACCATATATTTT CASSKGGGAQGNTIYF
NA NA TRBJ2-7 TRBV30 TGTGCCTGGAGGTTACACTACGAGCAGTACTTC CAWRLHYEQYF
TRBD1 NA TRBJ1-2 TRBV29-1 TGCAGCGTTGGGGGGACAGGGGACGGCTACACCTTC CSVGGTGDGYTF
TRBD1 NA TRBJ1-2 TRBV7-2 TGTGCCAGCAGCTTAGAAGGGACAGGGATGGGTGGCTACACCTTC CASSLEGTGMGGYTF
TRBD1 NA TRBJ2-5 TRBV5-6 TGTGCCAGCAGGTGGGAACAGGGGAACCAAGAGACCCAGTACTTC CASRWEQGNQETQYF
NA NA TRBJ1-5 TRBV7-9 TGTGCCAGCAGCTTAACGGGGGTCAATCAGCCCCAGCATTTT CASSLTGVNQPQHF
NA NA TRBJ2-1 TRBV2 TGTGCCAGCAGCGACATTTACTCCTACAATGAGCAGTTCTTC CASSDIYSYNEQFF
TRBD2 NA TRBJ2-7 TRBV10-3 TGTGCCATCAGGACTAGCGGGGGGAACTCCTACGAGCAGTACTTC CAIRTSGGNSYEQYF